The 27 T cell receptor beta chains in this list originate from one sample, sequenced in a study of OX40 agonist ivuxolimab in advanced cancers. Assay: immunoSEQ multiplex PCR; the TCRdb copy retains only in-frame clones and omits some. The sample lists tens of thousands of clones; around 83% were seen once. The material was CD4+ or CD8+ T cells sorted from blood, obtained in a trial of the OX40 agonist ivuxolimab. The receptor source for this set is an adult with an advanced solid tumor such as melanoma, head and neck, liver or kidney cancer.

This chain connects TRBV11-3 to TRBJ2-2; D is ambiguous. CDR3 length: 11 amino acids. V dropped 8 bases and J dropped 1 base, with 2 bases sitting between them. CDR1 and CDR2 from the germline V gene are SGHNT and YENEEA. The CDR3 reads CASGNTGELFF. The DNA for the CDR3 is TGTGCCAGCGGGAACACCGGGGAGCTGTTTTTT.

The CDR3 DNA is TGCGCCAGCAGCTTGTCCAGGGAGCGGAATACGCAGTATTTT. The encoded protein is CASSLSRERNTQYF. The chain has TRBV5-1 and TRBJ2-3, with D perhaps assigned TRBD1 or TRBD2 (5 bases each). The CDR3 covers 14 residues. The V and J ends lost 1 base and 7 bases respectively, with 13 bases between them. Germline-derived CDR1 and CDR2 are SGHRS and YFSETQ. The variable domain in full, with the rest retrieved from reference TRBV5-1 and TRBJ2-3, is KAGVTQTPRYLIKTRGQQVTLSCSPISGHRSVSWYQQTPGQGLQFLFEYFSETQRNKGNFPGRFSGRQFSNSRSEMNVSTLELGDSALYLCASSLSRERNTQYFGPGTRLTVL.

V is TRBV23-1 and J is TRBJ1-2; D is ambiguous. TRBV23-1 is known as an ORF, though its function is uncertain. V gave up 1 base and J gave up 2 bases, with 17 bases separating them. There are 17 residues in the CDR3. The CDR3 spells CASSQCPKEASNYGYTF. CDR3 DNA sequence: TGCGCCAGCAGTCAATGCCCCAAGGAAGCGTCGAACTATGGCTACACCTTC.

The chain recombines TRBV18 with TRBJ1-1, with D hard to call. Trimming left V 6 bases short and J 2 bases short, with 10 bases between. The CDR3 spans 13 residues. The germline CDR1 and CDR2 sequences are KGHSH and LQKENI. DNA for the CDR3: TGTGCCAGCTCCCCCACACTTAACACTGAAGCTTTCTTT. It is translated as CASSPTLNTEAFF.

V gene TRBV27 combines with J gene TRBJ1-4; no clear D gene. The germline V and J ends were trimmed by 5 bases and 0 bases, with 10 bases remaining between them. Germline V gene data show CDR1 as MNHEY and CDR2 as SMNVEV (reference sequence). The CDR3 runs 15 residues. The CDR3 DNA follows: TGTGCCAGCAGTGCTACTCGAGCAACTAATGAAAAACTGTTTTTT. It specifies CASSATRATNEKLFF. Combining the CDR3 with reference TRBV27 and TRBJ1-4 gives the whole variable domain EAQVTQNPRYLITVTGKKLTVTCSQNMNHEYMSWYRQDPGLGLRQIYYSMNVEVTDKGDVPEGYKVSRKEKRNFPLILESPSPNQTSLYFCASSATRATNEKLFFGSGTQLSVL.

V usage is TRBV7-8 and J usage is TRBJ1-5, with 9 bases fitting TRBD1. This CDR3 region has 16 residues. CDR1 and CDR2 from the germline V gene are SGHVS and FQNEAQ. V dropped 0 bases and J dropped 3; count of bases not matched to a gene: 3. The CDR3 protein is CASSLAYRGPNQPQHF. As DNA, the CDR3 is TGTGCCAGCAGCTTAGCCTACAGGGGGCCCAATCAGCCCCAGCATTTT.

This clone occurred once. The genes are TRBV6-8 and TRBJ2-5; D gene ambiguous. The germline V and J ends were trimmed by 10 bases and 4 bases, with 22 bases remaining between them. Germline V CDR1 and CDR2: MNHGY, SAAAGT. This CDR3 comprises 15 residues. The CDR3 spells CATLIRLAGGETQYF. The DNA of the CDR3 is TGTGCCACCCTCATCAGGTTAGCTGGCGGAGAGACCCAGTACTTC.

V usage is TRBV7-6 and J usage is TRBJ1-1; a weak D match, TRBD1 (6 bases). This CDR3 has 15 residues. Trimming shortened V by 1 base and J by 5 bases, and 14 bases separated the two germline ends. Germline assignment: CDR1 SGHVS and CDR2 FNYEAQ. CDR3 in DNA: TGTGCCAGCAGCTTAGGGCCGGGGGCCAGGACTGAAGCTTTCTTT. It encodes CASSLGPGARTEAFF.

V and J are TRBV6-1 and TRBJ2-7, with D possibly being TRBD1 (6 bases). V gave up 2 bases and J gave up 0 bases, with 26 bases separating them. There are 20 residues in the CDR3. The germline V gene encodes CDR1 MNHNS and CDR2 SASEGT. For the CDR3, the DNA is TGTGCCAGCAGTGAAAACCCCCACTCCCTGGGGGCCGCGGGCTCCTACGAGCAGTACTTC. This sequence encodes CASSENPHSLGAAGSYEQYF.

This clone has a handful of counts. CDR3 region: CATGAGGTDTQYF. The DNA of the CDR3 is TGCGCCACCGGCGCAGGGGGTACAGATACGCAGTATTTT. The chain employs TRBV10-1 and TRBJ2-3; TRBD1 matches at 7 bases. Trimming cost V 10 bases and J 3 bases; bases outside gene matches: 7. The germline V gene encodes CDR1 WNHNN and CDR2 SYGVQD (reference sequence). This CDR3 region has 13 residues.

The chain carries TRBV4-1 and TRBJ2-1; possible D gene TRBD2, 5 bases. Germline-derived CDR1 and CDR2 are MGHRA and YSYEKL. V lost 4 bases and J lost 9, with 7 bases in between. The CDR3 totals 11 residues. The CDR3 DNA reads TGCGCCAGCAGCCGCGGGTTTGAGCAGTTCTTC. This encodes CASSRGFEQFF.

CDR3 nucleotides: TGTGCCATCAACCCCGTAGCGGGGTTGGGCATGGATGAGCAGTTCTTC. Amino acid sequence: CAINPVAGLGMDEQFF. The chain couples TRBV10-3 to TRBJ2-1, with 8 bases fitting TRBD2. The V segment lost 7 bases and the J segment 8 bases; nucleotides outside the gene matches: 16. Germline V CDR1 and CDR2: ENHRY, SYGVKD. This CDR3 is 16 amino acids long.

The V gene is TRBV5-1, the J gene TRBJ2-1; D might be TRBD1 (6 bases). V was trimmed by 4 bases and J by 8 bases, leaving 13 bases between them. The germline V gene encodes CDR1 SGHRS and CDR2 YFSETQ. The CDR3 is 13 amino acids. The CDR3, as DNA: TGCGCCAGCAGCGTAACAGGGATGGATGAGCAGTTCTTC. Protein product: CASSVTGMDEQFF.

V and J are TRBV5-1 and TRBJ1-3; the D is unclear. The CDR3 runs to 15 residues. Germline lookup yields CDR1 SGHRS and CDR2 YFSETQ. Trimming pared 0 bases from V and 4 bases from J, leaving 11 bases between. CDR3 in amino acids: CASSLEGSRGNTIYF. For the CDR3, the DNA is TGCGCCAGCAGCTTGGAGGGTTCCCGAGGAAACACCATATATTTT.

CDR3 DNA: TGTGCCAGCAGTTGGACTAGCGGGGGGCAAGAGACCCAGTACTTC. Translating it yields CASSWTSGGQETQYF. The chain links TRBV6-6 to TRBJ2-5; 14 bases are a match to TRBD2. The CDR3 length is 15 residues. Trimming cost V 4 bases and J 2 bases; bases outside gene matches: 0. Germline CDR1 reads MNHNY; CDR2 reads SVGAGI (reference sequence).

The V and J genes are TRBV7-8 and TRBJ2-5; 8 nucleotides align to TRBD1. The J call is in doubt because the DNA end fits TRBJ2-7 better. The CDR3 loop spans 14 amino acids. Germline-derived CDR1 and CDR2 are SGHVS and FQNEAQ. The CDR3: CASSVDRVYDEQYF. The CDR3 DNA sequence: TGTGCCAGCAGTGTGGACAGGGTCTACGACGAGCAGTACTTC.

The gene calls are TRBV6-6 and TRBJ1-6; TRBD1 is a possible D gene (6 bases). CDR3 length: 15 residues. Germline assignment: CDR1 MNHNY and CDR2 SVGAGI (reference sequence). V was trimmed by 7 bases and J by 8 bases, leaving 18 bases between them. This CDR3 is CASTRGAGRDSPLHF. In DNA form, the CDR3 reads TGTGCCAGCACCCGGGGGGCAGGGCGGGATTCACCCCTCCACTTT.

The chain employs TRBV19 and TRBJ1-3, with unresolved D. The CDR3 loop spans 12 amino acids. Germline assignment: CDR1 LNHDA and CDR2 SQIVND (reference sequence). The V end lost 2 bases, the J end lost 7 bases, and 6 bases lay between the germline ends. CDR3 DNA sequence: TGTGCCAGTAGTATACCGGGGAACACCATATATTTT. It translates to CASSIPGNTIYF.

In its sample, this clone was seen a few times. The V call is TRBV5-6, the J call TRBJ2-3; D possibly uses TRBD1 or TRBD2 (5 bases each). Per germline, CDR1 SGHDT and CDR2 YYEEEE. V was shortened by 2 bases and J by 0 bases, with 16 bases between the two germline ends. The CDR3 sequence is 17 residues long. CDR3 DNA: TGTGCCAGCAGCTTTCTCCGGGACCCTAAAAGCACAGATACGCAGTATTTT. Residues: CASSFLRDPKSTDTQYF.

V and J are TRBV4-1 and TRBJ1-3, with D perhaps matching TRBD1 (6 bases). The CDR3 contains 17 residues. Germline-derived CDR1 and CDR2 are MGHRA and YSYEKL. Between the trimmed V and J ends, which lost 4 bases and 3 bases, there was a span of 19 bases. The CDR3 protein is CASSPAGGEGNGNTIYF. Here the CDR3 DNA reads TGCGCCAGCAGCCCGGCCGGGGGCGAAGGTAATGGAAACACCATATATTTT.

This sequence joins TRBV15 and TRBJ2-3; perhaps TRBD1 as D (5 bases). This CDR3 contains 22 residues. CDR1 and CDR2 from the germline V gene are LNHNV and YYDKDF (reference sequence). The V end lost 3 bases, the J end lost 5 bases, and 36 bases lay between the germline ends. CDR3 in DNA: TGTGCCACCAGCAGTGAGATGTCAGGGTATTCCCGACCCCCCAACCCCCGAGATACGCAGTATTTT. Amino acids: CATSSEMSGYSRPPNPRDTQYF.

V and J are TRBV5-6 and TRBJ2-1, with D possibly TRBD2 on 6 matching bases. The CDR3 has 16 residues. Trimming shortened V by 0 bases and J by 0 bases, and 10 bases separated the two germline ends. CDR1 SGHDT and CDR2 YYEEEE come from the germline V gene. This CDR3 reads CASSLGDSSSYNEQFF. The DNA for the CDR3 is TGTGCCAGCAGCTTGGGGGACTCCAGCTCCTACAATGAGCAGTTCTTC.

This chain joins TRBV29-1 and TRBJ2-7; D is possibly TRBD1 (6 bases). The CDR3 is made up of 13 amino acids. In germline, CDR1 is SQVTM, CDR2 ANQGSEA. V lost 7 bases to trimming and J lost 3 bases, with 16 bases between them. For the CDR3, the DNA is TGCAGCGAAATGACGGGACAAGACTACGAGCAGTACTTC. It specifies CSEMTGQDYEQYF.

The V call is TRBV18, the J call TRBJ2-3; D call uncertain. V was pared by 2 bases and J by 0 bases, with 3 bases between. The CDR3 sequence is 13 residues long. Germline CDR1 and CDR2: KGHSH and LQKENI. CDR3 DNA: TGTGCCAGCTCACCAAGTAGCACAGATACGCAGTATTTT. It is translated as CASSPSSTDTQYF.

This clone has a handful of counts. The rearrangement joins TRBV7-6 to TRBJ2-5, with 9 bases that match TRBD1. Per germline, CDR1 SGHVS and CDR2 FNYEAQ. CDR3 length: 14 residues. Trimming cost V 1 base and J 4 bases; bases outside gene matches: 1. The CDR3 loop is CASSLETGGETQYF. CDR3 sequence (DNA): TGTGCCAGCAGCTTAGAGACAGGGGGAGAGACCCAGTACTTC. Full variable domain (rest looked up from reference TRBV7-6 and TRBJ2-5): GAGVSQSPRYKVTKRGQDVALRCDPISGHVSLYWYRQALGQGPEFLTYFNYEAQQDKSGLPNDRFSAERPEGSISTLTIQRTEQRDSAMYRCASSLETGGETQYFGPGTRLLVL.

The chain has TRBV15 and TRBJ2-7; D might be TRBD1 (6 bases). Germline V gene sequence: CDR1 LNHNV, CDR2 YYDKDF (reference sequence). The CDR3 is 13 amino acids. The ends were cut back, 4 bases at V and 9 bases at J, with 16 bases in the middle. The CDR3 bases are TGTGCCACCAGCACAGGGGTCGAGGTATGGCAGTACTTC. This translates into CATSTGVEVWQYF.

The chain has TRBV7-2 and TRBJ2-1; D unclear. V dropped 10 bases and J dropped 3 bases, with 13 bases sitting between them. The CDR3 spans 13 residues. From germline, CDR1 is SGHTA and CDR2 FQGNSA. CDR3 in DNA: TGTGCCACCAGGCCGGGTAGCTACAATGAGCAGTTCTTC. Its protein is CATRPGSYNEQFF.